This T cell receptor (beta chain) was obtained from a study of blood T cell repertoires in COVID-19. The protocol was immunoSEQ multiplex PCR, while the TCRdb copy is restricted to in-frame clones and leaves out a portion. The sample holds about 74,000 clones, almost 85% seen once. Trimming removed 3 bases at V and 0 bases at J, with 15 bases between. Germline V gene data show CDR1 as LNHDA and CDR2 as SQIVND (reference sequence). CDR3 length: 17 amino acids. This receptor was identified in a human donor in a cohort sampled during active COVID-19. The sequencing sample was made of peripheral blood. V and J are TRBV19 and TRBJ2-4; maybe TRBD1 (5 bases). The CDR3 is CASSIRGRELAKNIQYF. The DNA for the CDR3 is TGTGCCAGTAGTATCAGAGGCAGGGAACTAGCCAAAAACATTCAGTACTTC.